These 29 T cell receptor beta chains originate from one sample sequenced in a study of T cells in Graves' hyperthyroidism and ophthalmopathy. From RNA transcripts, TCR beta CDR3 regions were amplified. HTBI primers were employed in a first-round RT-PCR of the TCR CDR3. Using its own MiXCR run on the multiplex PCR reads, TCRdb lists one record per CDR3 protein. The data contain about 560,000 distinct CDR3 sequences, approximately 15% of them singletons. Material: blood. The receptors come from a woman aged 40 to 55 with Graves' hyperthyroidism.

This clonotype was found a few times. V is TRBV30 and J is TRBJ1-6, with 8 bases aligning to TRBD1. Germline CDR1 GTSNPN, CDR2 SVGIG (reference sequence). This CDR3 is 12 amino acids long. Trimming took 5 bases from V and 9 from J; bases not matched to a gene: 3. The CDR3 DNA follows: TGTGCCTGGTACAGGGGGTTTTCACCCCTCCACTTT. Encoded protein: CAWYRGFSPLHF. Filled out from reference TRBV30 and TRBJ1-6, the complete variable domain reads SQTIHQWPATLVQPVGSPLSLECTVEGTSNPNLYWYRQAAGRGLQLLFYSVGIGQISSEVPQNLSASRPQDRQFILSSKKLLLSDSGFYLCAWYRGFSPLHFGNGTRLTVT.

This clonotype was picked up many times. The chain carries TRBV28 and TRBJ1-2, with D maybe TRBD1 (5 bases). Trimming took 2 bases from V and 0 from J, leaving 19 bases between them. This CDR3 contains 18 residues. Per germline, CDR1 MDHEN and CDR2 SYDVKM. The CDR3 reads CASSLGGAAGPPNYGYTF. CDR3 nucleotide sequence: TGTGCCAGCAGTTTAGGTGGGGCGGCCGGACCGCCTAACTATGGCTACACCTTC.

The table lists this clonotype with many counts. The rearrangement links TRBV7-9 to TRBJ2-7; 8 bases line up with TRBD2. V shed 5 bases, J shed 5 bases, and the junction held 8 bases outside the gene matches. The CDR3 totals 14 residues. Germline assignment: CDR1 SEHNR and CDR2 FQNEAQ (reference sequence). The CDR3 nucleotides read TGTGCCAGCAGCCTGTCAAGCGGGAGTAACGAGCAGTACTTC. Translating gives CASSLSSGSNEQYF.

This clonotype has ten or more counts. The chain is built from TRBV5-1 and TRBJ2-7; 7 bases map to TRBD1. The CDR3 runs to 14 residues. V trimming: 3 bases; J trimming: 4 bases; junction bases outside the gene matches: 7. Looked up from germline, CDR1 is SGHRS and CDR2 is YFSETQ. CDR3 sequence reads: CASSSGTAFYEQYF. The CDR3 coding sequence is TGCGCCAGCAGCTCCGGGACAGCCTTTTACGAGCAGTACTTC. The variable domain in full, completed from reference TRBV5-1 and TRBJ2-7, reads KAGVTQTPRYLIKTRGQQVTLSCSPISGHRSVSWYQQTPGQGLQFLFEYFSETQRNKGNFPGRFSGRQFSNSRSEMNVSTLELGDSALYLCASSSGTAFYEQYFGPGTRLTVT.

This clonotype was seen a handful of times. The gene calls are TRBV19 and TRBJ1-1, with a weak D call TRBD1 (6 bases). Per the germline V gene, CDR1 is LNHDA and CDR2 is SQIVND (reference sequence). The CDR3 loop spans 18 amino acids. Trimming shortened V by 8 bases and J by 1 base, and 26 bases separated the two germline ends. The CDR3 region is CASGSPGGQRTENTEAFF. Here the CDR3 DNA reads TGTGCCAGTGGAAGTCCCGGAGGACAGCGAACAGAGAACACTGAAGCTTTCTTT.

The V and J genes are TRBV6-1 and TRBJ2-4, with TRBD1 identical over 8 bases. CDR1 and CDR2 (germline): MNHNS, SASEGT. V was clipped by 6 bases and J by 3 bases; unmatched bases: 7. This CDR3 has 15 amino acids. CDR3 amino acids: CASRGQDFVKNIQYF. CDR3 coding DNA: TGTGCCAGCAGGGGACAGGATTTTGTCAAAAACATTCAGTACTTC.

This clonotype was seen many times. The V gene is TRBV7-6, the J gene TRBJ1-3, with 9 bases lining up with TRBD1. The V gene end was trimmed by 5 bases and the J gene end by 1 base; junction bases not matched to a gene: 9. CDR1 SGHVS and CDR2 FNYEAQ come from the germline V gene. This CDR3 is built from 17 residues. The CDR3 spells CASSAGLDRGSGNTIYF. CDR3 in DNA: TGTGCCAGCAGCGCGGGATTGGACAGGGGATCTGGAAACACCATATATTTT.

This clonotype was counted only a few times. The chain couples TRBV2 to TRBJ2-1; no reliable D call. CDR3 size: 14 residues. V was pared by 6 bases and J by 3 bases, with 12 bases between. Looked up from germline, CDR1 is SNHLY and CDR2 is FYNNEI. This CDR3 is CASRGNSHYNEQFF. The CDR3 DNA reads as TGTGCCAGCAGAGGGAACAGCCACTACAATGAGCAGTTCTTC.

This clonotype was observed a handful of times. The V and J genes are TRBV2 and TRBJ2-1, with 9 bases that match TRBD2. CDR1 and CDR2 (germline): SNHLY, FYNNEI. V lost 7 bases, J lost 8 bases, and 9 bases stayed unmatched. The length of the CDR3 is 14 residues. The DNA for the CDR3 is TGTGCCAGCAAAAGCGGGAGGACCGGCCATGAGCAGTTCTTC. Translating gives CASKSGRTGHEQFF.

This clonotype was seen repeatedly, ten times or more. This CDR3 reads CASSRDRGYQPQHF. As DNA, the CDR3 is TGTGCCAGCAGTCGAGACAGGGGGTACCAGCCCCAGCATTTT. The chain recombines TRBV6-1 with TRBJ1-5; 9 positions match TRBD1. Germline trimming cut 5 bases from V and 7 bases from J; bases unmatched to any gene: 6. CDR1 MNHNS and CDR2 SASEGT come from the germline V gene. There are 14 residues in the CDR3.

This clonotype was picked up many times. The chain uses TRBV3-1 and TRBJ1-2, with 7 bases lining up with TRBD1. The CDR3 covers 16 residues. The junction had 12 bases not matched to a gene; V was cut back by 0 bases and J by 8 bases. Germline V lookup: CDR1 LGHDT, CDR2 YNNKEL (reference sequence). This CDR3 reads CASSQDGGQSGGGYTF. The CDR3 nucleotides read TGTGCCAGCAGCCAAGATGGGGGACAGTCTGGCGGAGGCTACACCTTC.

This clonotype was seen many times. The chain couples TRBV6-5 to TRBJ2-7, with D perhaps TRBD1 (6 bases). Between the trimmed V and J ends, which lost 2 bases and 6 bases, there was a span of 14 bases. The CDR3 is made up of 14 amino acids. CDR1 and CDR2 from the germline V gene are MNHEY and SVGAGI. The CDR3: CASSYGNRVSEQYF. Here the CDR3 DNA reads TGTGCCAGCAGTTACGGTAACAGGGTGAGCGAGCAGTACTTC.

V gene TRBV2 combines with J gene TRBJ2-1; TRBD2 matches at 12 bases. CDR1 SNHLY and CDR2 FYNNEI come from the germline V gene. Germline trimming cut 5 bases from V and 5 bases from J; bases unmatched to any gene: 4. The CDR3 totals 15 residues. The CDR3 DNA sequence: TGTGCCAGCAGTAAACTAGCGGGAGGCGACAATGAGCAGTTCTTC. It is translated as CASSKLAGGDNEQFF.

This clonotype was counted many times. The gene calls are TRBV5-1 and TRBJ2-1; D is ambiguous. Germline V CDR1 and CDR2: SGHRS, YFSETQ. This CDR3 contains 14 residues. The V end lost 0 bases, the J end lost 3 bases, and 7 bases lay between the germline ends. The CDR3 nucleotides are TGCGCCAGCAGCTTGGTAGGCAGCTACAATGAGCAGTTCTTC. This translates into CASSLVGSYNEQFF.

At least ten counts were recorded for this clonotype. V and J are TRBV12-3 or TRBV12-4 and TRBJ1-4, with 7 nucleotides matching TRBD1. The ends lost 4 bases at V and 8 bases at J; junction bases unmatched: 4. The CDR3 loop spans 13 amino acids. CDR3 bases: TGTGCCAGCAGTTCGACAGGGAGCGAAAAACTGTTTTTT. Amino acid sequence: CASSSTGSEKLFF.

The chain links TRBV6-5 to TRBJ1-3; no firm D call. The CDR3 runs to 18 residues. Trimming removed 0 bases from V and 2 bases from J, with 17 bases in between. CDR1 is MNHEY and CDR2 is SVGAGI in the germline V gene. DNA of the CDR3: TGTGCCAGCAGTTACTCTTCTCCGATAATTCTGGCTGGAAACACCATATATTTT. Amino acid sequence: CASSYSSPIILAGNTIYF.

Worth noting for this clonotype: It may be a read error: a sequence one base away is much more abundant. The V call is TRBV24-1, the J call TRBJ2-2; 10 bases agree with TRBD2. CDR1 KGHDR and CDR2 SFDVKD come from the germline V gene. This CDR3 contains 14 residues. The CDR3 DNA sequence: TGTGTCACCAGGACTAGCGGGAACACCGGGGAGCTGTTTTTT. Its protein product is CVTRTSGNTGELFF.

This clonotype was picked up many times. The V and J genes are TRBV7-2 and TRBJ2-7, with 10 bases aligning to TRBD2. V was pared by 1 base and J by 6 bases, with 6 bases of the junction left unmatched. CDR1 SGHTA and CDR2 FQGNSA come from the germline V gene. This CDR3 comprises 15 residues. In DNA, the CDR3 is TGTGCCAGCAGCTTAGGGACTAGCGGTGTATCCGAGCAGTACTTC. It encodes CASSLGTSGVSEQYF.

V gene TRBV20-1 combines with J gene TRBJ2-7; 12 bases fit TRBD2. CDR1 and CDR2 (germline): DFQATT, SNEGSKA (reference sequence). The CDR3 loop spans 15 amino acids. V lost 5 bases, J lost 0 bases, and 5 bases stayed unmatched. The CDR3 DNA follows: TGCAGTGCTCACGGACTAGCGGGAAGCTCCTACGAGCAGTACTTC. This gives the protein CSAHGLAGSSYEQYF.

This clonotype has at least ten counts. The chain links TRBV28 to TRBJ2-7; TRBD2 matches at 8 bases. The CDR3 has 14 residues. Germline loops: CDR1 MDHEN, CDR2 SYDVKM. With V trimmed by 4 bases and J by 2 bases, 4 bases remained unmatched. The CDR3 sequence is CASSWSGSTYEQYF. DNA for the CDR3: TGTGCCAGCAGTTGGAGCGGGAGTACCTACGAGCAGTACTTC.

In this sample, this clonotype turned up many times. The chain is built from TRBV30 and TRBJ2-7; 8 positions match TRBD1. Germline V lookup: CDR1 GTSNPN, CDR2 SVGIG (reference sequence). The CDR3 totals 14 residues. J was trimmed by 1 base and V by 5 bases; bases with no gene match: 7. CDR3 coding DNA: TGTGCCTGGGCACAGGGGGTCGGTTCCTACGAGCAGTACTTC. Translated: CAWAQGVGSYEQYF. The full variable domain, its missing parts supplied by reference TRBV30 and TRBJ2-7, is SQTIHQWPATLVQPVGSPLSLECTVEGTSNPNLYWYRQAAGRGLQLLFYSVGIGQISSEVPQNLSASRPQDRQFILSSKKLLLSDSGFYLCAWAQGVGSYEQYFGPGTRLTVT.

This clonotype was seen ten or more times. The rearrangement links TRBV6-1 to TRBJ2-3, with TRBD2 identical over 14 bases. The CDR3 spans 20 residues. Germline values: CDR1 MNHNS, CDR2 SASEGT. With 5 bases clipped from V and 2 bases from J, the junction kept 15 bases outside the gene matches. CDR3 nucleotide sequence: TGTGCCAGCAGTAGGACTAGCGGGAGGATCCAGGATGGGGACACAGATACGCAGTATTTT. Protein: CASSRTSGRIQDGDTDTQYF.

To note about this clonotype: A much larger clone sits a single nucleotide away, making a read error possible. The chain links TRBV30 to TRBJ2-5; 7 nucleotides line up with TRBD2. This CDR3 contains 14 residues. The V gene's germline CDR1 is GTSNPN and CDR2 SVGIG (reference sequence). Here the CDR3 reads CAWSVGGVQETRYF. The CDR3 DNA follows: TGTGCCTGGAGTGTGGGAGGGGTTCAAGAGACCCGGTACTTC.

This clonotype showed up many times. The rearrangement uses TRBV27 and TRBJ2-1, with D possibly matching TRBD2 (7 bases). V shed 3 bases and J shed 7 bases, with 13 bases lying between them. Germline loops: CDR1 MNHEY, CDR2 SMNVEV (reference sequence). CDR3 length: 14 amino acids. CDR3 bases: TGTGCCAGCAGTTTTGAGGGGGGGAGGAATGAGCAGTTCTTC. Protein sequence: CASSFEGGRNEQFF.

V is TRBV15 and J is TRBJ2-1; tentatively, D is TRBD1 (7 bases). The V gene lost 7 bases and the J gene lost 6 bases, with 16 bases spanning the gap. The CDR3 loop spans 14 amino acids. The germline gives CDR1 LNHNV, CDR2 YYDKDF (reference sequence). The CDR3 nucleotides read TGTGCCACCAAGTTGACTCAGGGGGGCAATGAGCAGTTCTTC. It codes for CATKLTQGGNEQFF.

There are many counts of this clonotype. The V gene is TRBV20-1, the J gene TRBJ2-7; tentatively, D is TRBD2 (6 bases). The CDR3 covers 14 residues. V lost 6 bases to trimming and J lost 0 bases, with 15 bases between them. CDR1 DFQATT and CDR2 SNEGSKA come from the germline V gene (reference sequence). CDR3 coding DNA: TGCAGTGCCCCGGGGACTGGGACCTCCTACGAGCAGTACTTC. Its translation: CSAPGTGTSYEQYF.

Many counts were recorded for this clonotype. The V and J genes are TRBV7-2 and TRBJ2-1; perhaps TRBD1 as D (6 bases). Germline values: CDR1 SGHTA, CDR2 FQGNSA. This CDR3 is built from 15 residues. Trimming removed 4 bases from V and 0 bases from J, with 10 bases in between. In nucleotides, the CDR3 is TGTGCCAGCAGCTCGGACAGCTTCTCCTACAATGAGCAGTTCTTC. It is translated as CASSSDSFSYNEQFF.

This clonotype has just a few counts. The genes are TRBV7-9 and TRBJ2-1; 10 nucleotides line up with TRBD2. The CDR3 contains 16 residues. Germline CDR1 SEHNR, CDR2 FQNEAQ (reference sequence). V lost 1 base and J lost 8; bases outside the gene matches: 8. The CDR3 nucleotides read TGTGCCAGCAGCTTAGATAGCGGGAGGCCTCTGGATGAGCAGTTCTTC. This encodes CASSLDSGRPLDEQFF.

This clonotype appeared a single time. J is TRBJ2-6 and V is TRBV19, with 11 bases aligning to TRBD1. V trimming: 5 bases; J trimming: 4 bases; junction bases outside the gene matches: 13. Germline V gene sequence: CDR1 LNHDA, CDR2 SQIVND (reference sequence). CDR3 size: 19 residues. DNA of the CDR3: TGTGCCAGTAGTCCTTACTCCGGGACAGGGGGAGCCGGGGCCAACGTCCTGACTTTC. Protein sequence: CASSPYSGTGGAGANVLTF.